This T cell receptor beta chain was observed in a study of cytomegalovirus exposure and HLA in healthy donors. On this clone itself: The antigen remains undetermined.

Looked up from germline, CDR1 is SGHRS and CDR2 is YFSETQ. Trimming stripped 2 bases from V and 3 bases from J, with 14 bases between. This CDR3 has 15 amino acids. Findings and caveats of the study: Later, an analysis found that common viral pathogens appeared to be linked with several of the most significant clusters.

Use of 60 Vbeta and 13 Jbeta primers characterized the PCR. The repertoire was sequenced with immunoSEQ multiplex PCR; TCRdb's copy has only in-frame clones and lacks some. In the table there are tens of thousands of clones, around 80% of which are singletons. Sample: PBMCs. This chain connects TRBV5-1 to TRBJ1-1; D might be TRBD1 (5 bases). The TCR was taken from a man aged 40-55 years in good health and CMV-seronegative. CDR3 residues: CASSFGAGFYTEAFF. CDR3 bases: TGCGCCAGCAGCTTTGGGGCAGGCTTCTACACTGAAGCTTTCTTT.